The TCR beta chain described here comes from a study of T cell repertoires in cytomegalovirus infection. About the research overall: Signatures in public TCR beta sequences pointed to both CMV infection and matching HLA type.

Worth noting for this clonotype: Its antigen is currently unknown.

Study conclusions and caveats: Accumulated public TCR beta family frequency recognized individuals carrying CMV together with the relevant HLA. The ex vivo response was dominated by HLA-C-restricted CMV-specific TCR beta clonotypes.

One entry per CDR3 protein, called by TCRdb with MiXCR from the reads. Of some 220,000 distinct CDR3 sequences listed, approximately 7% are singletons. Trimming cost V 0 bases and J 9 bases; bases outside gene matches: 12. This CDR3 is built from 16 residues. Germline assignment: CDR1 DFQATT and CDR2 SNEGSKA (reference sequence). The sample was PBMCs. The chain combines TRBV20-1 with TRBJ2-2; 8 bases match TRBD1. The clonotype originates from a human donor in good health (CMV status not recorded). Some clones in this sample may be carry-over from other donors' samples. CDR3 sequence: CSARDPGGRLGWELFF. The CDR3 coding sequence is TGCAGTGCTAGAGATCCAGGGGGCCGACTTGGTTGGGAGCTGTTTTTT.